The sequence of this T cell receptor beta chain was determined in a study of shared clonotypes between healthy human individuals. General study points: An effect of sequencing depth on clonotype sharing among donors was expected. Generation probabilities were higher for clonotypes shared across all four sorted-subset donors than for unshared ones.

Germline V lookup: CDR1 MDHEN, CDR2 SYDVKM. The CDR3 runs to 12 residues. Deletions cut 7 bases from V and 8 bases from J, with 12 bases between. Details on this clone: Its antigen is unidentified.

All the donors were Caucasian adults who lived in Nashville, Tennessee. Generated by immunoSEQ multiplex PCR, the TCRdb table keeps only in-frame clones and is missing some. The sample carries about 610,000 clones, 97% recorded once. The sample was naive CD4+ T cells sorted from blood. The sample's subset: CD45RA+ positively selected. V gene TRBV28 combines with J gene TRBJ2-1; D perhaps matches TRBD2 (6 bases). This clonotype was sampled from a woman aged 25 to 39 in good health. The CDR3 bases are TGTGCCAGCATTTCTACGGGGGATGAGCAGTTCTTC. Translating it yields CASISTGDEQFF. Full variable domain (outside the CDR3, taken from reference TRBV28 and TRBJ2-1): DVKVTQSSRYLVKRTGEKVFLECVQDMDHENMFWYRQDPGLGLRLIYFSYDVKMKEKGDIPEGYSVSREKKERFSLILESASTNQTSMYLCASISTGDEQFFGPGTRLTVL.